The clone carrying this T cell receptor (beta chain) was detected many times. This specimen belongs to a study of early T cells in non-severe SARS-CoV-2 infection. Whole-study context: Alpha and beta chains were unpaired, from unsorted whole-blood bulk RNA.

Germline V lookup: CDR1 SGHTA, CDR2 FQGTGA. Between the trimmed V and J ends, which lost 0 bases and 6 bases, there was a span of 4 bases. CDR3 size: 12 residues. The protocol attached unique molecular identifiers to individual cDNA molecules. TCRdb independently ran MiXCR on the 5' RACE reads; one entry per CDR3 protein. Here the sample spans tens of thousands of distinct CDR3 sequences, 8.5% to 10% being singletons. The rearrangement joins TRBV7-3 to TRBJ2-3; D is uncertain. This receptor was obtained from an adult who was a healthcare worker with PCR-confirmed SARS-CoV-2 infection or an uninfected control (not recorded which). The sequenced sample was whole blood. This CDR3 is CASSLTSDTQYF. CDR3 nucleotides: TGTGCCAGCAGCTTAACTTCCGATACGCAGTATTTT.